This T cell receptor beta chain was identified in a study of T-cell memory formation after mild COVID-19 (dated by TCRdb to the early 2020s). About the study as a whole: TCR sequence clusters from the two donors were found to be largely donor specific. Longitudinal TCRalpha and TCRbeta repertoire sequencing tracked T-cell clones expanding and contracting after mild COVID-19 in two donors. The cohort comprised two young, previously healthy adult volunteers, one female and one male. The paper's findings and limits, for the study overall: Contracting CD4+ clones turned up mainly in the CM and EM memory subsets, whereas EMRA was where CD8+ clones were enriched. Only two mild cases were covered by the study, and larger cohorts that include severe cases with pre-infection samples were considered necessary. The detection of some responding clones in pre-infection memory suggests that pre-existing cross-reactive memory T cells joined the SARS-CoV-2 response. Balanced CD4/CD8 phenotypes were observed for clones contracting from day 15 to 85, whereas a bias towards CD4+ was observed for a second wave of clones expanding from day 15 to 37. Whether the second-wave clones peaking on day 37 were SARS-CoV-2 specific was not confirmed.

As to this clonotype: It lacks a known antigen. Qualities for individual bases were not recorded, and no much larger clone is one base off.

Sequencing used an Illumina NovaSeq 6000. TCRalpha and TCRbeta cDNA libraries were constructed by 5'RACE with constant-segment primers, with sample barcodes and unique molecular identifiers being introduced. RNA was extracted from every sample with Trizol reagent. Libraries were amplified in two PCR steps, with a second sample barcode and Illumina TruSeq adapters added in the second step. The libraries were sequenced on an Illumina NovaSeq using 2 x 150 bp paired-end reads. From the authors' description of their analysis: The reads were demultiplexed and collapsed into UMI-guided consensus sequences using migec v1.2.7. With mixcr v2.1.11, UMI consensuses were aligned to TRA and TRB V and J templates and assembled into clonotypes. A clonotype was counted as expanded or contracted only when both edgeR and NoisET called the clonotype significant, with the noise models trained on biological replicates. For edgeR calls, a false discovery rate-adjusted p below 0.01 and a log2 fold-change threshold of 1 were applied. As an exploratory analysis of dynamics, max-normalized trajectories of the 1000 most abundant clonotypes were examined by PCA with hierarchical clustering. The CD4 or CD8 phenotype of responding clones was assigned using the separately sequenced CD4+ and CD8+ repertoires. The raw public data were reprocessed by TCRdb itself: fastp quality trimming at Q25, MiXCR clonotype calling, in-frame beta chains only. Each CDR3 protein gets just one entry, which takes the most common genes and DNA from the rows behind it. In this record, the V and J calls reflect TCRdb's handling and not the investigators' own analysis. The sample records approximately 480,000 distinct CDR3 sequences, about 18% of which are singletons. Jointly, the top ten make up roughly an eighth of the sample.

Including cysteine and phenylalanine, the CDR3 has 16 amino acids. CDR3 DNA is the only sequence kept; it has 48 bases, read in frame from the first base. Ends trimmed: V by 0 bases, J by 3 bases; bases unmatched to a gene: 9. CDR1 and CDR2, per the germline V gene, are SGHRS and YFSETQ. Ficoll-Paque density gradient centrifugation was the method used to isolate PBMCs. Sequencing used PBMCs or a T cell subset sorted from them (not recorded which). Recombination linked TRBV5-1 to TRBJ2-7; the central 7 bases match TRBD1. This receptor was taken from an adult woman who had mild COVID-19 (a few samples of this study predate the infection). The sample titles of this study are shuffled in the database, so cell type and time point are left out; the donor was told from shared clones. The DNA sequence is given as TGCGCCAGCAGCTTGGAGGGACAGCGTATCTACTACGAGCAGTACTTC. Its translation is CASSLEGQRIYYEQYF. Supplemented by the reference TRBV5-1 and TRBJ2-7 proteins around the CDR3, the complete variable domain is KAGVTQTPRYLIKTRGQQVTLSCSPISGHRSVSWYQQTPGQGLQFLFEYFSETQRNKGNFPGRFSGRQFSNSRSEMNVSTLELGDSALYLCASSLEGQRIYYEQYFGPGTRLTVT.